These 18 T cell receptor beta chains originate from one sample sequenced in a study of patients and donors after allogeneic stem cell transplantation. MiXCR, applied by TCRdb to the RT-PCR reads, yields one record per CDR3 protein. Of about 960,000 distinct CDR3 sequences detected, 18% appear once; the ten largest clones hold around 5.5%. Material: blood, either unsorted or a sorted T cell fraction (not recorded which). These receptors all come from a human donor who was either an allogeneic HSCT recipient or a stem cell or donor lymphocyte infusion donor (not recorded which). It is not recorded whose cells these are; they may come from a transplant donor.

The genes are TRBV4-2 and TRBJ2-5; D is uncertain. In germline, CDR1 is LGHNA, CDR2 YNFKEQ. The germline V and J ends were trimmed by 0 bases and 1 base, with 6 bases remaining between them. The CDR3 runs 14 residues. CDR3 loop: CASSQDLIQETQYF. CDR3 coding DNA: TGTGCCAGCAGCCAAGATCTCATCCAAGAGACCCAGTACTTC.

V is TRBV12-3 or TRBV12-4 and J is TRBJ2-1; no definite D call. Trimming shortened V by 6 bases and J by 0 bases, and 12 bases separated the two germline ends. CDR3 length equals 15 residues. CDR3 loop: CASSPDSLSYNEQFF. The CDR3 nucleotides read TGTGCCAGCAGCCCTGACTCGCTCTCCTACAATGAGCAGTTCTTC.

V is TRBV4-1 and J is TRBJ1-5; 7 bases align to TRBD1. The CDR3 consists of 16 residues. Per germline, CDR1 MGHRA and CDR2 YSYEKL. Trimming removed 4 bases from V and 2 bases from J; junction bases left unmatched: 8. The CDR3 loop reads CASSLEGAGGNQPQHF. CDR3 nucleotide sequence: TGCGCCAGCAGCCTTGAGGGGGCCGGAGGCAATCAGCCCCAGCATTTT.

This clonotype was seen repeatedly, ten times or more. The chain couples TRBV5-1 to TRBJ2-7; D not certain. Germline V gene sequence: CDR1 SGHRS, CDR2 YFSETQ. Between the trimmed V and J ends, which lost 3 bases and 4 bases, there was a span of 8 bases. This CDR3 spans 12 amino acids. CDR3 residues: CASSSDGYEQYF. CDR3 in DNA: TGCGCCAGCAGCTCGGACGGATACGAGCAGTACTTC.

The sample holds many counts of this clonotype. The J gene is TRBJ2-1, the V gene TRBV5-1, with D possibly matching TRBD2 (6 bases). The CDR3 extends over 16 amino acids. Germline lookup yields CDR1 SGHRS and CDR2 YFSETQ. V shed 1 base and J shed 3 bases, with 14 bases lying between them. CDR3 residues: CASSLITGANYNEQFF. As DNA, the CDR3 is TGCGCCAGCAGCTTGATTACGGGAGCCAACTACAATGAGCAGTTCTTC.

This clonotype was observed at least ten times. The chain is built from TRBV12-3 or TRBV12-4 and TRBJ2-1, with unresolved D. The CDR3 consists of 14 residues. Trimming stripped 1 base from V and 7 bases from J, with 11 bases between. CDR3 in DNA: TGTGCCAGCAGTTTAGGCGGCAATGGGAATGAGCAGTTCTTC. Translating gives CASSLGGNGNEQFF.

The J gene is TRBJ2-7, the V gene TRBV2; TRBD1 matches at 11 bases. The germline V gene has CDR1 SNHLY and CDR2 FYNNEI. The ends lost 8 bases at V and 0 bases at J; junction bases unmatched: 12. This CDR3 comprises 17 residues. CDR3 nucleotides: TGTGCCAGCGGTCTAGGACAGGGGGCTACTACCTCCTACGAGCAGTACTTC. Translating gives CASGLGQGATTSYEQYF.

The gene calls are TRBV6-1 and TRBJ1-3, with D perhaps TRBD1 (6 bases). Trimming took 6 bases from V and 4 from J, leaving 16 bases between them. The CDR3 totals 15 residues. The germline V gene encodes CDR1 MNHNS and CDR2 SASEGT. CDR3 in amino acids: CASRAEGGSGNTIYF. DNA of the CDR3: TGTGCCAGCAGAGCCGAAGGGGGATCCGGAAACACCATATATTTT.

This clonotype came up a few times. The gene calls are TRBV20-1 and TRBJ2-4; D not certain. Germline V gives CDR1 DFQATT, CDR2 SNEGSKA (reference sequence). The CDR3 is 15 residues long. V gave up 0 bases and J gave up 3 bases, with 12 bases separating them. The CDR3 region has the DNA TGCAGTGCTAGAGATCCGGCACGCGACAAAAACATTCAGTACTTC. It translates to CSARDPARDKNIQYF.

V and J are TRBV20-1 and TRBJ1-2, with 7 bases identical to TRBD1. Germline loops: CDR1 DFQATT, CDR2 SNEGSKA (reference sequence). V shed 1 base and J 8 bases; nucleotides not matched to a gene: 10. The CDR3 length is 14 residues. The CDR3: CSARGRQGGGGYTF. The DNA of the CDR3 is TGCAGTGCTAGAGGGCGACAGGGCGGGGGCGGCTACACCTTC.

This clonotype was detected ten times or more. The chain combines TRBV10-3 with TRBJ1-6; D perhaps matches TRBD1 (5 bases). This CDR3 is 16 amino acids long. CDR1 is ENHRY and CDR2 is SYGVKD in the germline V gene. V dropped 5 bases and J dropped 6 bases, with 17 bases sitting between them. In DNA, the CDR3 is TGTGCCATCAGTCCCGGGACCCTAGATGCTAATTCACCCCTCCACTTT. The encoded protein is CAISPGTLDANSPLHF.

This clonotype came up a few times. The rearrangement joins TRBV20-1 to TRBJ2-1; 7 bases line up with TRBD1. The germline V gene encodes CDR1 DFQATT and CDR2 SNEGSKA (reference sequence). V trimming: 6 bases; J trimming: 7 bases; junction bases outside the gene matches: 9. This CDR3 is built from 13 residues. The CDR3 here is CSAPGAGGNEQFF. The CDR3 DNA reads TGCAGTGCCCCCGGGGCAGGGGGAAATGAGCAGTTCTTC.

V gene TRBV12-5 combines with J gene TRBJ2-3; tentative D call: TRBD1 (6 bases). Germline CDR1 is LGHNT and CDR2 is FRNRAP. The CDR3 consists of 14 residues. V was trimmed by 4 bases and J by 5 bases, leaving 13 bases between them. In DNA, the CDR3 is TGTGCTAGTGGTTCAGGGGCGCGAGGAGATACGCAGTATTTT. It is translated as CASGSGARGDTQYF.

The rearrangement uses TRBV5-1 and TRBJ2-1; 9 nucleotides match TRBD1. The J segment lost 7 bases and the V segment lost 6 bases, leaving 5 bases of the junction unmatched. The CDR3 extends over 13 amino acids. CDR1 is SGHRS, CDR2 YFSETQ, per germline. The CDR3 here is CASTRGQGNEQFF. CDR3 DNA: TGCGCCAGCACCCGGGGACAGGGTAATGAGCAGTTCTTC.

The V gene is TRBV7-9, the J gene TRBJ1-1; D unresolved. The ends were cut back, 2 bases at V and 10 bases at J, with 8 bases in the middle. Looked up from germline, CDR1 is SEHNR and CDR2 is FQNEAQ (reference sequence). This CDR3 has 11 amino acids. The DNA of the CDR3 is TGTGCCAGCAGCTTACTTGAGTCAGCTTTCTTT. This translates into CASSLLESAFF.

The chain carries TRBV20-1 and TRBJ1-3; D is undetermined. The CDR3 consists of 15 residues. The ends were cut back, 3 bases at V and 4 bases at J, with 16 bases in the middle. Germline V lookup: CDR1 DFQATT, CDR2 SNEGSKA (reference sequence). CDR3 protein: CSASPPRGSGNTIYF. CDR3 sequence (DNA): TGCAGTGCTAGCCCCCCTCGAGGATCCGGAAACACCATATATTTT.

This clonotype has only a few counts. This chain uses TRBV20-1 with TRBJ1-5; TRBD1 matches at 8 bases. Germline CDR1 DFQATT, CDR2 SNEGSKA (reference sequence). The CDR3 totals 15 residues. The junction had 15 bases not matched to a gene; V was cut back by 3 bases and J by 11 bases. CDR3 amino acids: CSARQLGTGNIAQHF. The CDR3 DNA reads TGCAGTGCTAGGCAGTTGGGGACAGGTAATATAGCCCAGCATTTT.

This clonotype was picked up a small number of times. The chain is built from TRBV7-2 and TRBJ2-3, with 10 bases matching TRBD1. Germline lookup yields CDR1 SGHTA and CDR2 FQGNSA. This CDR3 spans 16 amino acids. The V and J ends lost 3 bases and 6 bases, in that order; junction bases with no gene match: 9. Written as DNA, the CDR3 is TGTGCCAGCAGCTTCCGGGACAGGGGATCGACGGATACGCAGTATTTT. Its translation is CASSFRDRGSTDTQYF.